This TCR beta chain was identified during a study of patients and donors after allogeneic stem cell transplantation. The germline V gene encodes CDR1 LGHNA and CDR2 YNFKEQ. The CDR3 length is 15 residues. Trimming at V came to 1 base and at J to 3 bases, leaving 5 bases not matched to a gene. Each CDR3 protein is one row after TCRdb ran MiXCR on the RT-PCR reads. The sample shows roughly 960,000 distinct CDR3 sequences, roughly 18% of them seen only once. The chain joins TRBV4-2 to TRBJ1-1, with 7 bases lining up with TRBD1. Sequenced sample: blood, either unsorted or a sorted T cell fraction (not recorded which). The source of this sequence is a human donor who was either an allogeneic HSCT recipient or a stem cell or donor lymphocyte infusion donor (not recorded which). It is not recorded whose cells these are; they may come from a transplant donor. In nucleotides, the CDR3 is TGTGCCAGCAGCCAAGGCGTGCAGGGGGACACTGAAGCTTTCTTT. It encodes CASSQGVQGDTEAFF.